One and the same sample provided the 25 T cell receptor beta chains below, sequenced in a study of early T cells in non-severe SARS-CoV-2 infection. TCRdb processed the 5' RACE reads anew with MiXCR; each CDR3 protein has one entry. The sample includes roughly 81,000 distinct CDR3 sequences, 12% seen only once; the top ten take 2.6%. Sequencing was performed on whole blood. These TCRs come from an adult who was a healthcare worker with PCR-confirmed SARS-CoV-2 infection or an uninfected control (not recorded which).

This clonotype was detected ten times or more. The chain is built from TRBV29-1 and TRBJ1-1; D may be TRBD1 (5 bases). Germline V CDR1 and CDR2: SQVTM, ANQGSEA. V lost 1 base to trimming and J lost 7 bases, with 13 bases between them. CDR3 length equals 13 residues. The CDR3 here is CSVEGDPRGEAFF. The CDR3 bases are TGCAGCGTTGAAGGGGACCCCCGGGGTGAAGCTTTCTTT. The full variable domain, completed using reference TRBV29-1 and TRBJ1-1, is SAVISQKPSRDICQRGTSLTIQCQVDSQVTMMFWYRQQPGQSLTLIATANQGSEATYESGFVIDKFPISRPNLTFSTLTVSNMSPEDSSIYLCSVEGDPRGEAFFGQGTRLTVV.

Ten or more counts support this clonotype. The genes are TRBV11-2 and TRBJ2-3; 9 nucleotides align to TRBD1. The CDR3 sequence is 16 residues long. Per the germline V gene, CDR1 is SGHAT and CDR2 is FQNNGV. The V and J ends lost 5 bases and 1 base, in that order; junction bases with no gene match: 7. The CDR3 here is CASSVTGGWGTDTQYF. Here the CDR3 DNA reads TGTGCCAGCAGCGTAACAGGGGGCTGGGGCACAGATACGCAGTATTTT.

This clonotype was found a few times. The chain combines TRBV27 with TRBJ2-7; D is uncertain. The CDR3 covers 16 residues. CDR1 is MNHEY and CDR2 is SMNVEV in the germline V gene (reference sequence). The ends were cut back, 0 bases at V and 3 bases at J, with 15 bases in the middle. The CDR3 is CASSLSSTPRDYEQYF. DNA for the CDR3: TGTGCCAGCAGTTTATCGTCGACCCCGCGTGACTACGAGCAGTACTTC.

This clonotype has more than one count but fewer than ten. The V call is TRBV11-2, the J call TRBJ2-5, with D possibly being TRBD2 (5 bases). CDR1 is SGHAT, CDR2 FQNNGV, per germline. Deletions cut 5 bases from V and 2 bases from J, with 9 bases between. There are 13 residues in the CDR3. The CDR3 DNA follows: TGTGCCAGCAGCCCCCGGGGTCAAGAGACCCAGTACTTC. Amino acid sequence: CASSPRGQETQYF. Looking up the rest from reference TRBV11-2 and TRBJ2-5 gives the full variable domain: EAGVAQSPRYKIIEKRQSVAFWCNPISGHATLYWYQQILGQGPKLLIQFQNNGVVDDSQLPKDRFSAERLKGVDSTLKIQPAKLEDSAVYLCASSPRGQETQYFGPGTRLLVL.

This clonotype came up many times. This chain uses TRBV2 with TRBJ2-1; 7 bases map to TRBD1. This CDR3 is built from 13 residues. The junction had 7 bases not matched to a gene; V was cut back by 6 bases and J by 8 bases. Germline V gene data show CDR1 as SNHLY and CDR2 as FYNNEI. CDR3 loop: CASSETGIDEQFF. CDR3 nucleotide sequence: TGTGCCAGCAGCGAGACAGGGATAGATGAGCAGTTCTTC. Supplemented by reference TRBV2 and TRBJ2-1, the full variable domain reads EPEVTQTPSHQVTQMGQEVILRCVPISNHLYFYWYRQILGQKVEFLVSFYNNEISEKSEIFDDQFSVERPDGSNFTLKIRSTKLEDSAMYFCASSETGIDEQFFGPGTRLTVL.

With respect to this clonotype: A much bigger clone sits one base away, suggesting this may be a read error. The chain links TRBV10-2 to TRBJ2-5; unclear D gene. CDR3 size: 12 residues. V gave up 4 bases and J gave up 10 bases, with 13 bases separating them. Germline CDR1 reads WSHSY; CDR2 reads SAAADI. The CDR3 DNA is TGCGCCAGCAGTGCTCAATTTGGGAACCAGTACTTC. It is translated as CASSAQFGNQYF.

The sample holds a few counts of this clonotype. V usage is TRBV28 and J usage is TRBJ2-7; 10 bases map to TRBD1. Trimming at V came to 6 bases and at J to 5 bases, leaving 10 bases not matched to a gene. This CDR3 contains 15 residues. Germline V gives CDR1 MDHEN, CDR2 SYDVKM. The CDR3 coding sequence is TGTGCCAGCAGCCAAACAGGACAGGGGGTCCACGAGCAGTACTTC. Translated, it gives CASSQTGQGVHEQYF.

The gene calls are TRBV18 and TRBJ1-1, with D maybe TRBD1 (5 bases). This CDR3 is built from 14 residues. In germline, CDR1 is KGHSH, CDR2 LQKENI. Trimming shortened V by 2 bases and J by 5 bases, and 12 bases separated the two germline ends. The CDR3 loop is CASSPGGEWTEAFF. CDR3 DNA sequence: TGTGCCAGCTCACCAGGGGGGGAGTGGACTGAAGCTTTCTTT.

V usage is TRBV6-6 and J usage is TRBJ2-5; D not resolved. Per the germline V gene, CDR1 is MNHNY and CDR2 is SVGAGI (reference sequence). Between the trimmed V and J ends, which lost 4 bases and 3 bases, there was a span of 9 bases. This CDR3 region has 13 residues. This CDR3 reads CASSSLGKETQYF. The CDR3, as DNA: TGTGCCAGCAGTTCCCTAGGCAAAGAGACCCAGTACTTC.

This chain links TRBV4-1 with TRBJ2-1; unclear D gene. Trimming left V 4 bases short and J 7 bases short, with 8 bases between. CDR1 MGHRA and CDR2 YSYEKL come from the germline V gene. The CDR3 covers 12 residues. The CDR3 DNA reads TGCGCCAGCAGCCCGGGCGTAAATGAGCAGTTCTTC. The encoded protein is CASSPGVNEQFF.

The chain carries TRBV6-1 and TRBJ1-5; D not certain. Germline CDR1 reads MNHNS; CDR2 reads SASEGT. CDR3 length: 14 residues. The V gene lost 7 bases and the J gene lost 4 bases, with 14 bases spanning the gap. CDR3 sequence (DNA): TGTGCCAGCACAAGGGAGAGGGATAATCAGCCCCAGCATTTT. Translation gives CASTRERDNQPQHF.

The chain links TRBV6-6 to TRBJ2-6; D is ambiguous. This CDR3 is built from 15 residues. V lost 0 bases and J 5 bases, leaving 8 bases between the germline ends. Germline V lookup: CDR1 MNHNY, CDR2 SVGAGI (reference sequence). CDR3 loop: CASSYSMGRANVLTF. The CDR3 bases are TGTGCCAGCAGTTACTCGATGGGCCGGGCCAACGTCCTGACTTTC.

The gene calls are TRBV19 and TRBJ2-1; TRBD2 matches at 7 bases. The CDR3 runs to 12 residues. The V segment lost 6 bases and the J segment 7 bases; nucleotides outside the gene matches: 3. Germline V lookup: CDR1 LNHDA, CDR2 SQIVND (reference sequence). CDR3 nucleotides: TGTGCCAGTAGGCAAGCGGGAAATGAGCAGTTCTTC. It specifies CASRQAGNEQFF.

The chain uses TRBV7-3 and TRBJ2-2; TRBD1 might be the D (5 bases). This CDR3 is 14 amino acids long. Between the trimmed V and J ends, which lost 4 bases and 8 bases, there was a span of 14 bases. Germline V lookup: CDR1 SGHTA, CDR2 FQGTGA. The CDR3 DNA is TGTGCCAGCAGCTCCCTAGGGGCAGCTGGGGAGCTGTTTTTT. This gives the protein CASSSLGAAGELFF.

This clonotype has a handful of counts. The CDR3 protein is CASSQGVEQFF. As DNA, the CDR3 is TGTGCCAGCAGCCAGGGGGTCGAGCAGTTCTTC. The rearrangement uses TRBV5-6 and TRBJ2-1; TRBD1 aligns across 7 bases. The CDR3 totals 11 residues. Germline CDR1 and CDR2: SGHDT and YYEEEE. The trim removed 4 bases at V and 10 bases at J, leaving 2 bases unmatched.

The chain couples TRBV2 to TRBJ2-1; 8 bases are a match to TRBD2. The V gene's germline CDR1 is SNHLY and CDR2 FYNNEI. The CDR3 is 15 residues long. The V and J ends lost 0 bases and 6 bases, in that order; junction bases with no gene match: 4. DNA of the CDR3: TGTGCCAGCAGTGAAGCCGGGACTAGGGTCAATGAGCAGTTCTTC. The encoded protein is CASSEAGTRVNEQFF.

This clonotype was recorded at least ten times. The chain has TRBV6-1 and TRBJ2-7; no clear D gene. The CDR3 loop spans 11 amino acids. V was cut by 3 bases and J by 3 bases, with 3 bases left in between. Per the germline V gene, CDR1 is MNHNS and CDR2 is SASEGT. CDR3 sequence (DNA): TGTGCCAGCAGTGACCGCTACGAGCAGTACTTC. Its protein product is CASSDRYEQYF.

This clonotype was counted at least ten times. The chain has TRBV7-9 and TRBJ2-3; D uncertain. Germline V gene lookup returns CDR1 SEHNR and CDR2 FQNEAQ (reference sequence). V lost 1 base to trimming and J lost 0 bases, with 8 bases between them. The CDR3 runs 15 residues. The CDR3 sequence is CASSLGQYSTDTQYF. Here the CDR3 DNA reads TGTGCCAGCAGCTTAGGCCAGTATAGCACAGATACGCAGTATTTT.

The rearrangement joins TRBV10-2 to TRBJ1-3; D uncertain. Trimming pared 6 bases from V and 0 bases from J, leaving 9 bases between. Per germline, CDR1 WSHSY and CDR2 SAAADI. CDR3 length: 14 amino acids. In DNA, the CDR3 is TGCGCCAGCAGGTCGACGGACTCTGGAAACACCATATATTTT. This sequence encodes CASRSTDSGNTIYF.

This clonotype appeared many times. The rearrangement uses TRBV24-1 and TRBJ2-1, with D hard to call. The CDR3 has 11 residues. The V gene lost 4 bases and the J gene lost 8 bases, with 5 bases spanning the gap. The germline gives CDR1 KGHDR, CDR2 SFDVKD. The CDR3 is CATSEADEQFF. In nucleotides, the CDR3 is TGTGCCACCAGTGAGGCGGATGAGCAGTTCTTC.

The CDR3 region is CASSQGGAGGSTDTQYF. The CDR3 DNA sequence: TGCGCCAGCAGCCAAGGGGGAGCGGGGGGGAGCACAGATACGCAGTATTTT. J is TRBJ2-3 and V is TRBV4-1; the match to TRBD2 covers 10 bases. Per the germline V gene, CDR1 is MGHRA and CDR2 is YSYEKL. Germline trimming cut 1 base from V and 0 bases from J; bases unmatched to any gene: 4. The CDR3 spans 17 residues.

The chain uses TRBV6-6 and TRBJ1-1; D not certain. The ends were cut back, 2 bases at V and 4 bases at J, with 14 bases in the middle. The CDR3 consists of 15 residues. In germline, CDR1 is MNHNY, CDR2 SVGAGI (reference sequence). The CDR3 spells CASSYPSGSGTEAFF. The CDR3 bases are TGTGCCAGCAGTTACCCTTCGGGCAGCGGCACTGAAGCTTTCTTT.

The genes are TRBV30 and TRBJ1-6; D call uncertain. Germline-derived CDR1 and CDR2 are GTSNPN and SVGIG (reference sequence). The CDR3 covers 14 residues. Between the trimmed V and J ends, which lost 0 bases and 7 bases, there was a span of 10 bases. This CDR3 is CAWSVRLPNSPLHF. The CDR3, as DNA: TGTGCCTGGAGTGTACGACTACCCAATTCACCCCTCCACTTT.

This clonotype has more than one count but fewer than ten. The V gene is TRBV6-5, the J gene TRBJ1-6; 9 bases match TRBD1. The CDR3 has 15 amino acids. Germline loops: CDR1 MNHEY, CDR2 SVGAGI. V dropped 6 bases and J dropped 6; count of bases not matched to a gene: 6. CDR3 bases: TGTGCCAGCAGCCTACAGGGGGCCCTTAATTCACCCCTCCACTTT. Protein sequence: CASSLQGALNSPLHF.

This clonotype occurred many times. The CDR3, as DNA: TGCAGTGCTAGCTCCTGGGCGGGAGCCGGCGGGGAGCTGTTTTTT. Its protein product is CSASSWAGAGGELFF. The rearrangement joins TRBV20-1 to TRBJ2-2; 7 bases map to TRBD2. J lost 7 bases, V lost 3 bases, and 11 bases had no gene match. Germline V CDR1 and CDR2: DFQATT, SNEGSKA (reference sequence). The CDR3 extends over 15 amino acids.